These T cell receptor beta chains were read from a single sample in a study of blood T cell repertoires in COVID-19. Assay: immunoSEQ multiplex PCR; the TCRdb copy retains only in-frame clones and omits some. The sample contains 200,000 to 250,000 clones, roughly 85% of which appear only once. Input material: peripheral blood. These receptors came from a woman in her 70s with COVID-19, enrolled during active disease. CDR3s include the opening cysteine and the closing phenylalanine or tryptophan. A D gene is named only where the DNA matches it firmly. Clone size is shown for a subset of rows, as once, few, many or a class of expanded clone.

clone_size,v_call,j_call,d_call,cdr3_aa,cdr3_nt
-,TRBV9,TRBJ2-1,TRBD2,CASSVGSGRAEQFF,TGTGCCAGCAGCGTAGGAAGCGGGAGGGCCGAGCAGTTCTTC
once,TRBV9,TRBJ1-4,TRBD1,CASSATTGGWEKLFF,TGTGCCAGCAGCGCCACCACAGGGGGCTGGGAAAAACTGTTTTTT
-,TRBV7-2,TRBJ2-5,-,CASSLGRGRERKETQYF,TGTGCCAGCAGCTTAGGCCGGGGGCGGGAGAGGAAAGAGACCCAGTACTTC
-,TRBV14,TRBJ2-2,TRBD2,CASSPRFGGAGELFF,TGTGCCAGCAGCCCGCGTTTCGGGGGGGCCGGGGAGCTGTTTTTT
once,TRBV18,TRBJ1-4,-,CASSPTPTNEKLFF,TGTGCCAGCTCACCCACTCCAACTAATGAAAAACTGTTTTTT
few,TRBV7-2,TRBJ2-3,-,CASSLGPTPDTQYF,TGTGCCAGCAGCTTGGGCCCAACCCCAGATACGCAGTATTTT
-,TRBV10-2,TRBJ2-1,-,CASSVTRSNEQFF,TGCGCCAGCAGCGTGACCCGGAGCAATGAGCAGTTCTTC
-,TRBV7-3,TRBJ1-4,-,CASSFTGLDEKLFF,TGTGCCAGCAGCTTCACAGGATTGGATGAAAAACTGTTTTTT
-,TRBV7-9,TRBJ2-1,-,CASTLNRLLDNEQFF,TGTGCCAGCACCTTAAACAGGTTGCTCGACAATGAGCAGTTCTTC
-,TRBV7-3,TRBJ1-5,-,CASSSPDPSGLLSNQPQHF,TGTGCCAGCAGCTCCCCCGACCCATCGGGGTTGTTGAGCAATCAGCCCCAGCATTTT
-,TRBV4-2,TRBJ2-7,-,CASSQEPGVIPYEQYF,TGTGCCAGCAGCCAAGAACCAGGGGTAATACCCTACGAGCAGTACTTC
-,TRBV2,TRBJ2-7,TRBD2,CASRGGLELSYEQYF,TGTGCCAGCAGGGGGGGACTAGAGCTCTCCTACGAGCAGTACTTC
-,TRBV24-1,TRBJ1-4,TRBD1,CATSDSFRGRSEKLFF,TGTGCCACCAGTGATTCATTCAGGGGGCGCAGTGAAAAACTGTTTTTT
once,TRBV3-1/TRBV3-2,TRBJ2-2,TRBD2,CASRPGTSGNTGELFF,TGTGCCAGCAGACCCGGGACTAGCGGAAACACCGGGGAGCTGTTTTTT
-,TRBV10-1,TRBJ2-1,TRBD1,CASISPGQGNEQFF,TGCGCCAGCATTTCTCCGGGACAGGGGAATGAGCAGTTCTTC
-,TRBV7-3,TRBJ2-5,TRBD1,CASSPHRGWETQYF,TGTGCCAGCAGCCCACACAGGGGTTGGGAGACCCAGTACTTC
-,TRBV27,TRBJ2-2,TRBD1,CASSLRGTGYTGELFF,TGTGCCAGCAGTTTAAGGGGGACAGGTTACACCGGGGAGCTGTTTTTT
-,TRBV19,TRBJ2-3,TRBD2,CASSILAGGDTQYF,TGTGCCAGTAGTATATTAGCGGGGGGGGATACGCAGTATTTT
-,TRBV19,TRBJ1-6,TRBD1,CASRGTGIYSPLHF,TGTGCCAGTAGGGGGACAGGGATATATTCACCCCTCCACTTT
-,TRBV7-2,TRBJ1-1,-,CASSSLPGETEAFF,TGTGCCAGCAGCTCCCTCCCCGGGGAGACTGAAGCTTTCTTT
-,TRBV6-1,TRBJ1-1,TRBD1,CASSEPGQKNTEAFF,TGTGCCAGCAGTGAACCGGGACAGAAGAACACTGAAGCTTTCTTT
-,TRBV5-1,TRBJ2-3,-,CASSRGDTDTQYF,TGCGCCAGCAGCCGGGGTGATACAGATACGCAGTATTTT
-,TRBV6-5,TRBJ1-2,-,CASGAVPNYGYTF,TGTGCCAGCGGGGCAGTTCCAAACTATGGCTACACCTTC
-,TRBV7-3,TRBJ2-7,TRBD2,CASSPSTSGSFYEQYF,TGTGCCAGCAGCCCGTCGACTAGCGGGAGTTTCTACGAGCAGTACTTC
-,TRBV5-1,TRBJ1-2,TRBD1,CASSWEQGANYGYTF,TGCGCCAGCAGCTGGGAACAGGGGGCAAACTATGGCTACACCTTC
-,TRBV27,TRBJ1-2,TRBD1,CASSPLSKGQGALRGYTF,TGTGCCAGCAGTCCCCTCAGTAAGGGACAGGGGGCTTTGCGTGGCTACACCTTC
-,TRBV5-1,TRBJ2-2,TRBD2,CASSPQLAGDTGELFF,TGCGCCAGCAGCCCCCAACTAGCGGGAGACACCGGGGAGCTGTTTTTT
-,TRBV19,TRBJ1-1,TRBD1,CASSIVGTVDTEAFF,TGTGCCAGTAGTATAGTAGGGACAGTTGACACTGAAGCTTTCTTT
many,TRBV9,TRBJ1-3,-,CASSVVPGDTIYF,TGTGCCAGCAGCGTAGTACCGGGGGACACCATATATTTT
-,TRBV19,TRBJ1-6,TRBD1,CASSRRTGNSPLHF,TGTGCCAGTAGTAGACGGACAGGGAATTCACCCCTCCACTTT
-,TRBV24-1,TRBJ2-2,TRBD1,CATSDTGQGNTGELFF,TGTGCCACCAGTGATACGGGACAGGGTAACACCGGGGAGCTGTTTTTT
-,TRBV6-5,TRBJ1-3,-,CASRVTDSGNTIYF,TGTGCCAGCAGGGTAACAGACTCTGGAAACACCATATATTTT
-,TRBV6-5,TRBJ2-2,-,CASSYFLSGDTGELFF,TGTGCCAGCAGTTACTTCCTCAGCGGAGACACCGGGGAGCTGTTTTTT
-,TRBV23-1,TRBJ1-5,TRBD1,CASSRRGVTGGGQPQHF,TGCGCCAGCAGTCGCAGGGGGGTTACAGGGGGCGGTCAGCCCCAGCATTTT
few,TRBV7-2,TRBJ2-3,-,CASSYRQDSTDTQYF,TGTGCCAGCAGCTACCGACAGGATAGCACAGATACGCAGTATTTT
few,TRBV7-2,TRBJ1-2,TRBD1,CASSSHRGRDYGYTF,TGTGCCAGCAGCTCTCACAGGGGGCGCGATTATGGCTACACCTTC
-,TRBV6-1,TRBJ1-2,-,CASSEGSGLNYGYTF,TGTGCCAGCAGTGAAGGATCAGGGCTAAACTATGGCTACACCTTC
-,TRBV27,TRBJ1-5,-,CASSFVGGNQPQHF,TGTGCCAGCAGTTTCGTCGGAGGCAATCAGCCCCAGCATTTT
-,TRBV6-2/TRBV6-3,TRBJ1-4,-,CASSSQTGENEKLFF,TGTGCCAGCAGTTCACAGACAGGAGAGAATGAAAAACTGTTTTTT
-,TRBV4-2,TRBJ1-2,-,CASSQDRGLLYGYTF,TGTGCCAGCAGCCAAGACAGGGGCCTACTCTATGGCTACACCTTC
once,TRBV5-1,TRBJ1-5,-,CASSLSGPGSNQPQHF,TGCGCCAGCAGCTTATCAGGCCCTGGCAGCAATCAGCCCCAGCATTTT